Listed here are 29 T cell receptor beta chains from one sample, sequenced in a study of radiotherapy plus CTLA-4 blockade in lung cancer. The data were produced by immunoSEQ multiplex PCR, yet TCRdb's version contains in-frame clones alone and is incomplete. The table has around 45,000 clones, 88% seen once; the top ten hold 6% to 8.5%. The source material was peripheral blood, sampled from a patient treated with radiotherapy plus ipilimumab. The receptors derive from a human donor with non-small cell lung cancer whose response to radiotherapy plus ipilimumab could not be evaluated.

This chain joins TRBV6-5 and TRBJ2-1; 11 nucleotides agree with TRBD2. CDR3 length: 13 amino acids. CDR1 and CDR2 from the germline V gene are MNHEY and SVGAGI. V lost 6 bases to trimming and J lost 13 bases; unmatched junction nucleotides: 8. The CDR3 DNA follows: TGTGCCAGCAGGACAGGGACTAGCGGCCTTCAGTTCTTC. The encoded protein is CASRTGTSGLQFF.

Only a few counts were recorded for this clone. The genes are TRBV7-9 and TRBJ2-5, with 7 nucleotides matching TRBD1. The J call is uncertain, as TRBJ2-7 better fits the DNA end. Per germline, CDR1 SEHNR and CDR2 FQNEAQ (reference sequence). The CDR3 loop spans 14 amino acids. The CDR3 coding sequence is TGTGCCAGCAGTACCCACCAGGGGGCCTACGAGCAGTACTTC. Translation: CASSTHQGAYEQYF.

The rearrangement joins TRBV18 to TRBJ2-5, with D tentatively TRBD1 (6 bases). Gene TRBJ2-7 matches the end of the DNA better, so the J call may be wrong. Looked up from germline, CDR1 is KGHSH and CDR2 is LQKENI. CDR3 length: 14 residues. In DNA, the CDR3 is TGTGCCAGCTCACGGCAGGGGAAGTTCTACGAGCAGTACTTC. This sequence encodes CASSRQGKFYEQYF.

V is TRBV2 and J is TRBJ2-7, with 11 bases matching TRBD1. The germline V gene encodes CDR1 SNHLY and CDR2 FYNNEI. This CDR3 is built from 15 residues. Trimming took 6 bases from V and 3 from J; bases not matched to a gene: 7. CDR3: CASRQDRGLSYEQYF. The CDR3 region has the DNA TGTGCCAGCAGACAGGACAGGGGGCTTAGCTACGAGCAGTACTTC.

This sequence joins TRBV19 and TRBJ2-5; a possible D gene is TRBD2 (5 bases). This CDR3 is built from 13 residues. The germline V gene has CDR1 LNHDA and CDR2 SQIVND (reference sequence). V lost 5 bases and J lost 5, with 12 bases in between. The CDR3 region is CASSSLAGETQYF. The CDR3 DNA sequence: TGTGCCAGTAGTTCCCTAGCTGGGGAGACCCAGTACTTC.

The rearrangement uses TRBV19 and TRBJ1-2; D is undetermined. Trimming removed 6 bases from V and 1 base from J, with 12 bases in between. This CDR3 region has 14 residues. The V gene's germline CDR1 is LNHDA and CDR2 SQIVND (reference sequence). DNA of the CDR3: TGTGCCAGTAGGGAAACGACAAGTAACTATGGCTACACCTTC. This codes for CASRETTSNYGYTF.

The V call is TRBV28, the J call TRBJ2-2; TRBD2 matches at 7 bases. The V gene end was trimmed by 3 bases and the J gene end by 2 bases; junction bases not matched to a gene: 9. CDR3 length: 17 residues. Per the germline V gene, CDR1 is MDHEN and CDR2 is SYDVKM. The CDR3 coding sequence is TGTGCCAGCAGTTTGGAGGGGCTAGCGGTAAACACCGGGGAGCTGTTTTTT. Translation: CASSLEGLAVNTGELFF.

This clone was seen a few times. The chain has TRBV4-1 and TRBJ1-6; 7 positions agree with TRBD1. This CDR3 has 16 amino acids. V lost 4 bases, J lost 13 bases, and 16 bases stayed unmatched. Germline values: CDR1 MGHRA, CDR2 YSYEKL. The CDR3 loop is CASSPGPGTAGGPLHF. In DNA, the CDR3 is TGCGCCAGCAGCCCGGGTCCGGGGACAGCAGGTGGTCCCCTCCACTTT.

The CDR3 DNA follows: TGTGCCAGCAGTGAACGGATTGGGGAGGGTGAAGCTTTCTTT. It is translated as CASSERIGEGEAFF. The chain has TRBV6-1 and TRBJ1-1; D gene unclear. This CDR3 has 14 amino acids. V gave up 2 bases and J gave up 7 bases, with 14 bases separating them. Per the germline V gene, CDR1 is MNHNS and CDR2 is SASEGT.

This clone was recorded only once. The CDR3 reads CASSVEPTSREQYF. CDR3 DNA: TGTGCCAGCAGCGTAGAGCCCACCTCTCGCGAGCAGTACTTC. The chain joins TRBV9 to TRBJ2-7; D unresolved. From germline, CDR1 is SGDLS and CDR2 YYNGEE. Trimming took 0 bases from V and 6 from J, leaving 13 bases between them. The CDR3 is 14 residues long.

V usage is TRBV10-3 and J usage is TRBJ2-1, with 8 bases fitting TRBD2. Trimming cost V 0 bases and J 8 bases; bases outside gene matches: 6. The germline V gene encodes CDR1 ENHRY and CDR2 SYGVKD. The CDR3 is made up of 15 amino acids. The CDR3 spells CAISESGGRFDEQFF. As DNA, the CDR3 is TGTGCCATCAGTGAGTCGGGCGGGAGGTTCGATGAGCAGTTCTTC.

This sequence joins TRBV7-2 and TRBJ2-5; D unclear. The germline V gene encodes CDR1 SGHTA and CDR2 FQGNSA. The V gene lost 1 base and the J gene lost 5 bases, with 8 bases spanning the gap. The CDR3 totals 13 residues. The CDR3 DNA follows: TGTGCCAGCAGCTTAGGTAGCTTGGAGACCCAGTACTTC. Its protein product is CASSLGSLETQYF. Combining the CDR3 with reference TRBV7-2 and TRBJ2-5 gives the whole variable domain GAGVSQSPSNKVTEKGKDVELRCDPISGHTALYWYRQSLGQGLEFLIYFQGNSAPDKSGLPSDRFSAERTGGSVSTLTIQRTQQEDSAVYLCASSLGSLETQYFGPGTRLLVL.

The chain combines TRBV2 with TRBJ2-1; D might be TRBD1 (5 bases). CDR1 SNHLY and CDR2 FYNNEI come from the germline V gene. Trimming shortened V by 4 bases and J by 5 bases, and 12 bases separated the two germline ends. This CDR3 region has 14 residues. The CDR3 nucleotides read TGTGCCAGCAGTGGGGTGGGGCTAGACAATGAGCAGTTCTTC. Its protein product is CASSGVGLDNEQFF.

CDR3 in DNA: TGTGCCAGCCCCCCCCTTAGCGGGGGATTTAGCACAGATACGCAGTATTTT. Encoded protein: CASPPLSGGFSTDTQYF. J is TRBJ2-3 and V is TRBV7-2; 9 nucleotides agree with TRBD2. V was pared by 8 bases and J by 0 bases, with 12 bases of the junction left unmatched. The CDR3 has 17 residues. From germline, CDR1 is SGHTA and CDR2 FQGNSA.

This clone has only a few counts. V usage is TRBV11-2 and J usage is TRBJ1-4; D is perhaps TRBD1 (5 bases). Germline assignment: CDR1 SGHAT and CDR2 FQNNGV. The CDR3 sequence is 14 residues long. Trimming removed 8 bases at V and 8 bases at J, with 18 bases between. The DNA for the CDR3 is TGTGCCAGCGGCGCGGGGGTCGCGGCGGAAAAACTGTTTTTT. Translated: CASGAGVAAEKLFF.

The chain combines TRBV5-5 with TRBJ2-3, with 12 bases lining up with TRBD2. Germline V gives CDR1 SGHKS, CDR2 YYEKEE (reference sequence). The CDR3 sequence is 18 residues long. Losses at the gene ends were 2 bases for V and 7 bases for J; bases not matched to a gene: 14. CDR3 in DNA: TGTGCCAGCAGCTTTCGGTCTAGCGGGGGGGGACGACTTTATACGCAGTATTTT. Translated, it gives CASSFRSSGGGRLYTQYF.

The V call is TRBV19, the J call TRBJ1-2; TRBD1 matches 9 bases. The CDR3 length is 15 residues. The germline CDR1 and CDR2 sequences are LNHDA and SQIVND (reference sequence). Trimming cost V 6 bases and J 5 bases; bases outside gene matches: 10. The chain's CDR3 is CASRAAGTGLYGYTF. The CDR3, as DNA: TGTGCCAGTAGGGCAGCCGGGACAGGGTTGTATGGCTACACCTTC.

The J gene is TRBJ2-2, the V gene TRBV5-4; 15 nucleotides align to TRBD2. The CDR3 totals 17 residues. The trim removed 5 bases at V and 1 base at J, leaving 3 bases unmatched. The germline gives CDR1 SGHNT, CDR2 YYREEE (reference sequence). The CDR3 loop is CASRAGLAGGNTGELFF. Here the CDR3 DNA reads TGTGCCAGCAGAGCGGGACTAGCGGGAGGGAACACCGGGGAGCTGTTTTTT.

CDR3 nucleotide sequence: TGTGCCAGCAGTTACTCAGGACAACCCCGCTCCTACGAGCAGTACTTC. Amino acids: CASSYSGQPRSYEQYF. The chain recombines TRBV6-6 with TRBJ2-7, with a weak D call TRBD1 (5 bases). The V and J ends lost 0 bases and 0 bases respectively, with 12 bases between them. The CDR3 loop spans 16 amino acids. Germline V gene lookup returns CDR1 MNHNY and CDR2 SVGAGI (reference sequence).

In nucleotides, the CDR3 is TGTGCCAGCAGCTCGGGCAGGGCAGTCGGGTATGGCTACACCTTC. Protein product: CASSSGRAVGYGYTF. This chain uses TRBV5-4 with TRBJ1-2; D is possibly TRBD1 (5 bases). V dropped 3 bases and J dropped 5 bases, with 17 bases sitting between them. The CDR3 consists of 15 residues. CDR1 and CDR2 from the germline V gene are SGHNT and YYREEE (reference sequence).

V usage is TRBV27 and J usage is TRBJ1-4; 7 nucleotides agree with TRBD1. The CDR3 loop spans 16 amino acids. The germline V gene encodes CDR1 MNHEY and CDR2 SMNVEV (reference sequence). Trimming at V came to 5 bases and at J to 4 bases, leaving 10 bases not matched to a gene. The CDR3 nucleotides are TGTGCCAGCAGTCCGATCGGACAGGCACTTAATGAAAAACTGTTTTTT. This encodes CASSPIGQALNEKLFF. Full variable domain (rest looked up from reference TRBV27 and TRBJ1-4): EAQVTQNPRYLITVTGKKLTVTCSQNMNHEYMSWYRQDPGLGLRQIYYSMNVEVTDKGDVPEGYKVSRKEKRNFPLILESPSPNQTSLYFCASSPIGQALNEKLFFGSGTQLSVL.

The V call is TRBV6-4, the J call TRBJ2-5, with 7 bases matching TRBD1. Gene TRBJ2-7 matches the end of the DNA better, so the J call may be wrong. The CDR3 runs 14 residues. CDR1 is MRHNA and CDR2 is SNTAGT in the germline V gene. CDR3 coding DNA: TGTGCCAGCATTAAGACAGGGTCAGACTACGAGCAGTACTTC. This translates into CASIKTGSDYEQYF.

This clone was detected only once. V is TRBV27 and J is TRBJ2-5, with 9 nucleotides matching TRBD1. Trimming removed 4 bases from V and 2 bases from J; junction bases left unmatched: 11. The germline V gene encodes CDR1 MNHEY and CDR2 SMNVEV (reference sequence). There are 17 residues in the CDR3. CDR3: CASSSLGQGLGQETQYF. The CDR3 nucleotides are TGTGCCAGCAGTTCTCTGGGACAGGGCCTGGGGCAAGAGACCCAGTACTTC.

The chain couples TRBV7-2 to TRBJ2-1; possible D gene TRBD2, 6 bases. The ends were cut back, 5 bases at V and 3 bases at J, with 17 bases in the middle. Per the germline V gene, CDR1 is SGHTA and CDR2 is FQGNSA. This CDR3 has 16 amino acids. CDR3: CASSQLGGSVYNEQFF. The CDR3 DNA reads TGTGCCAGCAGCCAACTGGGAGGTTCGGTCTACAATGAGCAGTTCTTC.

DNA of the CDR3: TGTGCCAGCAGCCCCGGGGGGGTGGCTAGCACAGATACGCAGTATTTT. Its protein product is CASSPGGVASTDTQYF. The J gene is TRBJ2-3, the V gene TRBV9; 8 bases agree with TRBD2. The length of the CDR3 is 16 residues. V lost 4 bases and J lost 0; bases outside the gene matches: 7. From germline, CDR1 is SGDLS and CDR2 YYNGEE.

The gene calls are TRBV9 and TRBJ2-5; D perhaps matches TRBD2 (6 bases). Germline CDR1 is SGDLS and CDR2 is YYNGEE. V was pared by 3 bases and J by 5 bases, with 17 bases between. CDR3 length: 15 amino acids. The CDR3 region has the DNA TGTGCCAGCAGCGCAGGGACTGTACCCTCGGAGACCCAGTACTTC. Translation: CASSAGTVPSETQYF.

The V and J genes are TRBV6-1 and TRBJ2-7; possibly TRBD2 for D (5 bases). V lost 2 bases and J lost 13, with 9 bases in between. The CDR3 extends over 10 amino acids. Germline V gene sequence: CDR1 MNHNS, CDR2 SASEGT. Here the CDR3 reads CASSETRLYF. The CDR3 nucleotides read TGTGCCAGCAGTGAAACGCGACTATACTTC.

V usage is TRBV6-6 and J usage is TRBJ1-2; TRBD1 aligns across 8 bases. Germline V gene lookup returns CDR1 MNHNY and CDR2 SVGAGI (reference sequence). This CDR3 region has 16 residues. The trim removed 6 bases at V and 1 base at J, leaving 10 bases unmatched. CDR3 sequence (DNA): TGTGCCAGCAGCCCCCAGGGGGCAGGGAATAACTATGGCTACACCTTC. It is translated as CASSPQGAGNNYGYTF.

J is TRBJ2-3 and V is TRBV11-2, with D maybe TRBD1 (7 bases). With 2 bases removed from V and 6 bases from J, the gap between germline ends came to 15 bases. CDR1 is SGHAT, CDR2 FQNNGV, per germline. The CDR3 is 15 residues long. The CDR3, as DNA: TGTGCCAGCAGCTTAATGGCAGGGGGGCTCGATACGCAGTATTTT. Protein sequence: CASSLMAGGLDTQYF.